This is a list of T cell receptor beta chains from one sample in a study of blood T cell repertoires in COVID-19. Profiling relied on immunoSEQ multiplex PCR, and the TCRdb table lists in-frame clones only, not all of them. The sample holds about 18,000 clones, about 87% seen once. The sequenced sample consisted of PBMCs or T cells enriched from blood (not recorded which). These receptor sequences come from a woman aged 25-40 years who had recovered from COVID-19. Each CDR3 is given with its conserved first and last residue. The D gene is left open where the match is weak. Expanded clones get a size class; other rows say once, few or many, or leave the size out.

j_gene: TRBJ2-2
v_gene: TRBV29-1
d_gene: TRBD1
abundance: .
CDR3aa: CSAGQGEAGELFF
CDR3nt: TGCAGCGCGGGACAGGGAGAGGCCGGGGAGCTGTTTTTT

j_gene: TRBJ1-2
v_gene: TRBV7-7
d_gene: .
abundance: few
CDR3aa: CASSLLHPGGYGYTF
CDR3nt: TGTGCCAGCAGCTTACTACACCCGGGTGGCTATGGCTACACCTTC

j_gene: TRBJ2-3
v_gene: TRBV6-2/TRBV6-3
d_gene: TRBD2
abundance: .
CDR3aa: CASSSLGLVTDTQYF
CDR3nt: TGTGCCAGCAGTTCCCTCGGACTAGTCACAGATACGCAGTATTTT

j_gene: TRBJ2-2
v_gene: TRBV5-5
d_gene: .
abundance: .
CDR3aa: CASSWGGRSTGELFF
CDR3nt: TGTGCCAGCAGCTGGGGAGGCCGGAGCACCGGGGAGCTGTTTTTT

j_gene: TRBJ1-1
v_gene: TRBV19
d_gene: .
abundance: .
CDR3aa: CASKGGVNTEAFF
CDR3nt: TGTGCCAGTAAAGGGGGGGTGAACACTGAAGCTTTCTTT

j_gene: TRBJ1-4
v_gene: TRBV20-1
d_gene: .
abundance: once
CDR3aa: CSASYRAPTNEKLFF
CDR3nt: TGCAGTGCTAGTTACAGGGCCCCAACTAATGAAAAACTGTTTTTT

j_gene: TRBJ2-7
v_gene: TRBV6-2/TRBV6-3
d_gene: .
abundance: .
CDR3aa: CASSYTGLPYEQYF
CDR3nt: TGTGCCAGCAGTTACACCGGACTACCCTACGAGCAGTACTTC

j_gene: TRBJ2-7
v_gene: TRBV3-1/TRBV3-2
d_gene: .
abundance: .
CDR3aa: CASSQGGEAYEQYF
CDR3nt: TGTGCCAGCAGCCAGGGCGGGGAAGCCTACGAGCAGTACTTC

j_gene: TRBJ2-1
v_gene: TRBV6-5
d_gene: TRBD1
abundance: few
CDR3aa: CASPGQTHNEQFF
CDR3nt: TGTGCCAGCCCGGGACAGACACACAATGAGCAGTTCTTC

j_gene: TRBJ2-7
v_gene: TRBV7-9
d_gene: .
abundance: .
CDR3aa: CASSLATGNDEQYF
CDR3nt: TGTGCCAGCAGCTTAGCCACAGGGAACGACGAGCAGTACTTC

j_gene: TRBJ1-4
v_gene: TRBV7-2
d_gene: .
abundance: once
CDR3aa: CASSPPGDRREKLFF
CDR3nt: TGTGCCAGCAGCCCCCCCGGGGATCGGAGGGAAAAACTGTTTTTT

j_gene: TRBJ2-7
v_gene: TRBV6-5
d_gene: .
abundance: .
CDR3aa: CASSYSGDLAYEQYF
CDR3nt: TGTGCCAGCAGTTACTCTGGGGACTTAGCCTACGAGCAGTACTTC

j_gene: TRBJ2-1
v_gene: TRBV19
d_gene: TRBD2
abundance: .
CDR3aa: CASSVQGGAYNEQFF
CDR3nt: TGTGCCAGTAGTGTCCAGGGAGGGGCCTACAATGAGCAGTTCTTC

j_gene: TRBJ1-5
v_gene: TRBV4-1
d_gene: .
abundance: .
CDR3aa: CASSQVPEMEEGYQPQHF
CDR3nt: TGCGCCAGCAGCCAAGTTCCCGAAATGGAAGAGGGCTATCAGCCCCAGCATTTT

j_gene: TRBJ1-1
v_gene: TRBV7-3
d_gene: TRBD1
abundance: .
CDR3aa: CASSPGRGQGAFF
CDR3nt: TGTGCCAGCAGCCCTGGTAGGGGACAGGGGGCTTTCTTT

j_gene: TRBJ1-2
v_gene: TRBV12-3/TRBV12-4
d_gene: .
abundance: .
CDR3aa: CASSLARVSTF
CDR3nt: TGTGCCAGCAGTTTAGCCCGGGTCTCCACCTTC